What follows is one T cell receptor beta chain and its context. Its target is not known. This sample is drawn from a study of coeliac disease. Findings and caveats of the study: TRB repertoires were largely private, with most amino acid sequences found in only one sample. Unbiased detection of gliadin-specific T cells was judged not feasible with this approach.

The length of the CDR3 is 14 residues. CDR1 SGHDN and CDR2 FVKESK come from the germline V gene. With V trimmed by 4 bases and J by 6 bases, 4 bases remained unmatched. Generated by immunoSEQ multiplex PCR, the TCRdb table keeps only in-frame clones and is missing some. The sample shows roughly 4,800 clones, roughly 70% of them seen only once. This receptor was taken from a man between 18 and 29 years old with celiac disease on a gluten-free diet. The V and J genes are TRBV14 and TRBJ2-1; 9 nucleotides agree with TRBD1. Sequencing was performed on lymphocytes from the gut lamina propria. The CDR3, as DNA: TGTGCCAGCAGCCGGGACAGGGTGCCCAATGAGCAGTTCTTC. Translated, it gives CASSRDRVPNEQFF.